This TCR beta chain was observed in a study of T-cell memory formation after mild COVID-19. The CDR3 spans 16 residues. With regard to this clonotype: As yet, its antigen is unknown.

TCRalpha and TCRbeta libraries used 5'RACE with constant-segment primers and UMIs. Via MiXCR, TCRdb re-called the 5' RACE reads, giving one row per CDR3 protein. This sample carries approximately 210,000 distinct CDR3 sequences, around 19% of them seen once, and the ten largest clones take 2.4%. Findings and limits, study-wide: The study found contracting CD4+ clones mainly in CM and EM and contracting CD8+ clones in EMRA. The authors left the SARS-CoV-2 specificity of second-wave clones peaking on day 37 unconfirmed.

This sequence joins TRBV21-1 and TRBJ1-1; the D call in the table, TRBD1, was not verified against the DNA. TRBV21-1 is labeled a pseudogene. Input material: PBMCs or a T cell subset sorted from them (not recorded which). This TCR derives from an adult woman who had mild COVID-19 (a few samples of this study predate the infection). Cell type and time point are not known. CDR3 loop: CASSKGTGGFGTEAFF. CDR3 sequence (DNA): TGTGCCAGCAGCAAAGGGACAGGGGGCTTCGGCACTGAAGCTTTCTTT.